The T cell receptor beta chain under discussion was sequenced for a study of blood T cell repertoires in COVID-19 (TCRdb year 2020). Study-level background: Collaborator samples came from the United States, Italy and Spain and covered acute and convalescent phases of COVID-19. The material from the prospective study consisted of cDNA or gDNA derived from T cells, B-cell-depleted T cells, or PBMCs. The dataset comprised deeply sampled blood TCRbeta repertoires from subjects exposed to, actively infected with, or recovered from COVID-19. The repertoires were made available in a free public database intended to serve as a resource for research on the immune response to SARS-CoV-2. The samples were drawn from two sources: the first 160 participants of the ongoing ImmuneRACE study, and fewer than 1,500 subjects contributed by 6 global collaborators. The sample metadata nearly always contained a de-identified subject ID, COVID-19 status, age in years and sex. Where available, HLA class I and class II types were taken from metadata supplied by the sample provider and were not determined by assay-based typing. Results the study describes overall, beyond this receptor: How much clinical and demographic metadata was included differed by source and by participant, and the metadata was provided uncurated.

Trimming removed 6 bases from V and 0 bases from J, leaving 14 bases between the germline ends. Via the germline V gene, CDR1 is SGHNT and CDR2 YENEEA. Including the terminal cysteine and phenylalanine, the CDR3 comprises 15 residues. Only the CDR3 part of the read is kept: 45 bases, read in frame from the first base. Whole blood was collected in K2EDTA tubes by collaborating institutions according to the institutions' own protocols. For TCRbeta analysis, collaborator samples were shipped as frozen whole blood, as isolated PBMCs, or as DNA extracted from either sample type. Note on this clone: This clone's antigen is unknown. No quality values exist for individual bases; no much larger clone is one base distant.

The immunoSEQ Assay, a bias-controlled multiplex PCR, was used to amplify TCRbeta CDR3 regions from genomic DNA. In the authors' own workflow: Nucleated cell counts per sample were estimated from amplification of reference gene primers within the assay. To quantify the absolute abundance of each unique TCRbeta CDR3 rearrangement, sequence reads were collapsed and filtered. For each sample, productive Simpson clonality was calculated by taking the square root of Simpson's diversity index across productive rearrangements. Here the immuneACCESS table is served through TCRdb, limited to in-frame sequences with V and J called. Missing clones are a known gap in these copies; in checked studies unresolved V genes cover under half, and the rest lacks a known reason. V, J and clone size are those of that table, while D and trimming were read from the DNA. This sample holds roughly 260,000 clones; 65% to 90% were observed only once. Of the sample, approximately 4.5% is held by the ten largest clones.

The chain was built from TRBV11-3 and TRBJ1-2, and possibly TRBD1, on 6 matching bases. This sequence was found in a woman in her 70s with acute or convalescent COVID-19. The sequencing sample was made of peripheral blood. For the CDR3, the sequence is CASRSRGHTNYGYTF. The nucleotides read TGTGCCAGCAGGTCCAGGGGCCATACTAACTATGGCTACACCTTC.